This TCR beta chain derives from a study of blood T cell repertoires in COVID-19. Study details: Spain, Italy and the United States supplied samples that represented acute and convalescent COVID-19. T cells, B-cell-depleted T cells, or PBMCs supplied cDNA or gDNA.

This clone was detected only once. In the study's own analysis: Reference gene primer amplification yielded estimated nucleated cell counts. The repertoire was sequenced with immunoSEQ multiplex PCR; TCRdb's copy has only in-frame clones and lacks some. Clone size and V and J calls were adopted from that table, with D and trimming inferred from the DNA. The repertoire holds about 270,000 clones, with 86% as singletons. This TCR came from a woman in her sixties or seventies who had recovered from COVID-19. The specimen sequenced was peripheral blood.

CDR3 region: CASSSGWTEAFF. CDR3 bases: TGTGCCAGCAGCTCTGGCTGGACTGAAGCTTTCTTT. The chain couples TRBV11-2 to TRBJ1-1; D unresolved. The CDR3 consists of 12 residues. Germline assignment: CDR1 SGHAT and CDR2 FQNNGV. V was cut by 4 bases and J by 5 bases, with 8 bases left in between.